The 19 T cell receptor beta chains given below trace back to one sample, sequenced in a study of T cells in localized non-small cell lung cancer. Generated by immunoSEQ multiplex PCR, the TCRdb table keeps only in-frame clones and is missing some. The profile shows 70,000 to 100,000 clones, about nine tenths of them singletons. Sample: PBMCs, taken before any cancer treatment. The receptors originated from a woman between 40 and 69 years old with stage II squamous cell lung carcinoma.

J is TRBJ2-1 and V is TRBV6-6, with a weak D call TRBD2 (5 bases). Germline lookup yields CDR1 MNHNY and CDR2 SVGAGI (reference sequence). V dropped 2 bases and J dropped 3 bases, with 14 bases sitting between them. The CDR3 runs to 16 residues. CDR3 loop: CASSYPGLGDYNEQFF. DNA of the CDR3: TGTGCCAGCAGTTACCCCGGACTTGGGGACTACAATGAGCAGTTCTTC.

The CDR3 protein is CAISVAGSGNTIYF. CDR3 DNA: TGTGCCATCAGTGTGGCGGGCTCTGGAAACACCATATATTTT. This chain uses TRBV10-3 with TRBJ1-3; no firm D call. This CDR3 spans 14 amino acids. Trimming shortened V by 4 bases and J by 0 bases, and 7 bases separated the two germline ends. The V gene's germline CDR1 is ENHRY and CDR2 SYGVKD.

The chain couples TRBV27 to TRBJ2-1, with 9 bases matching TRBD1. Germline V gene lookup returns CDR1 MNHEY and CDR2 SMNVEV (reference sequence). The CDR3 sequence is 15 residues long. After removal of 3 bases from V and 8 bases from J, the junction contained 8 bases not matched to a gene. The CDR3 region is CASSFGGTGWDEQFF. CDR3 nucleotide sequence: TGTGCCAGCAGTTTCGGCGGGACAGGGTGGGATGAGCAGTTCTTC.

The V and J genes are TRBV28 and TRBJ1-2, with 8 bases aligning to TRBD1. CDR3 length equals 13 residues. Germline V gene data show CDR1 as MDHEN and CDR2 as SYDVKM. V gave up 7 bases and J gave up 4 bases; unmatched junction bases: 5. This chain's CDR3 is CASILTGGYGYTF. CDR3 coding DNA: TGTGCCAGCATTCTCACAGGGGGCTATGGCTACACCTTC.

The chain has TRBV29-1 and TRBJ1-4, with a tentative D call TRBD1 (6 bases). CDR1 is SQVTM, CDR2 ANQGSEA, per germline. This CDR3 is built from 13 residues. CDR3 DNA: TGCAGTGTAAGAGGGGGAGGAGGTGAAAAACTGTTTTTT. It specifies CSVRGGGGEKLFF. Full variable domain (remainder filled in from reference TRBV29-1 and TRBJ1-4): SAVISQKPSRDICQRGTSLTIQCQVDSQVTMMFWYRQQPGQSLTLIATANQGSEATYESGFVIDKFPISRPNLTFSTLTVSNMSPEDSSIYLCSVRGGGGEKLFFGSGTQLSVL.

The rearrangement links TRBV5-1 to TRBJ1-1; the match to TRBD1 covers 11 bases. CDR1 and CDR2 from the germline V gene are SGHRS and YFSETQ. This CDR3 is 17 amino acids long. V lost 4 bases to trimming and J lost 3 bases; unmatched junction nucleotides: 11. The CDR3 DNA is TGCGCCAGCAGCCTGAGCCGGGACAGGGGGTTGCACACTGAAGCTTTCTTT. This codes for CASSLSRDRGLHTEAFF.

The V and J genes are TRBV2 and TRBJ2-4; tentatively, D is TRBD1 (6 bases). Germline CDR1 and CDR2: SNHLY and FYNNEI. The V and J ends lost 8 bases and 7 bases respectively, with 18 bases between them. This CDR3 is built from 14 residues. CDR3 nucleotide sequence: TGTGCCAGCGAAGGGGACATCGGGGAGAACATTCAGTACTTC. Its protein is CASEGDIGENIQYF.

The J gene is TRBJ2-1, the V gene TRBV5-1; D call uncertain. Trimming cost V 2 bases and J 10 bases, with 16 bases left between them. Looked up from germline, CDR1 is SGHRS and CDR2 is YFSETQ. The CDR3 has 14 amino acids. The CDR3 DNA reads TGCGCCAGCAGCTTCTCTCGACTCATCGGGGAGCAGTTCTTC. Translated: CASSFSRLIGEQFF.

The CDR3 spells CATSERGGRGNTEAFF. The CDR3 coding sequence is TGTGCCACCAGCGAACGCGGGGGGCGCGGGAACACTGAAGCTTTCTTT. The rearrangement joins TRBV15 to TRBJ1-1, with D perhaps TRBD1 (6 bases). The V gene's germline CDR1 is LNHNV and CDR2 YYDKDF (reference sequence). V was cut by 5 bases and J by 1 base, with 17 bases left in between. This CDR3 contains 16 residues.

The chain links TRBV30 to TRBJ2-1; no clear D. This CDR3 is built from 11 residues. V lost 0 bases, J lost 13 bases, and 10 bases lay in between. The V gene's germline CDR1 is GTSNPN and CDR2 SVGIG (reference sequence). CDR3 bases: TGTGCCTGGAGTGTTTCGGCTAGTCAGTTCTTC. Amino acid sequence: CAWSVSASQFF.

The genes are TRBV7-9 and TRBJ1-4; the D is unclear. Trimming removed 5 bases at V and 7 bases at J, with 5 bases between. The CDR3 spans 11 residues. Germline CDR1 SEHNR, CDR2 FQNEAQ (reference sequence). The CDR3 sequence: CASSMVEKLFF. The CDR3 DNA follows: TGTGCCAGCAGCATGGTTGAAAAACTGTTTTTT.

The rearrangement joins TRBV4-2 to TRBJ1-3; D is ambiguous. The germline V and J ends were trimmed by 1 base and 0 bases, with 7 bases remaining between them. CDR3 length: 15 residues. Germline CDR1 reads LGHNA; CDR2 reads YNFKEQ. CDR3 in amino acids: CASSQASPSGNTIYF. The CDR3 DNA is TGTGCCAGCAGCCAAGCCTCCCCCTCTGGAAACACCATATATTTT.

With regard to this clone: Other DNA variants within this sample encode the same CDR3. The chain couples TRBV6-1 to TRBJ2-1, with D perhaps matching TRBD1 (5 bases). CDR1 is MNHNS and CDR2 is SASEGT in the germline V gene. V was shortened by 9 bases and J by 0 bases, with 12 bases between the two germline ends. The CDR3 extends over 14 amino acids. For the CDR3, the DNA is TGTGCCAGTCGCAGGGAAAGCTCCTACAATGAGCAGTTCTTC. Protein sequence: CASRRESSYNEQFF.

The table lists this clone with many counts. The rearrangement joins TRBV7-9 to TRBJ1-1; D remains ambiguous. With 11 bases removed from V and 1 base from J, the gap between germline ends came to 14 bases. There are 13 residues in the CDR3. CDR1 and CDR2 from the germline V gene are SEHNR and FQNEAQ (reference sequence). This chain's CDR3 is CAGRLEGNTEAFF. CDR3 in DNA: TGTGCCGGGAGGTTAGAGGGGAACACTGAAGCTTTCTTT.

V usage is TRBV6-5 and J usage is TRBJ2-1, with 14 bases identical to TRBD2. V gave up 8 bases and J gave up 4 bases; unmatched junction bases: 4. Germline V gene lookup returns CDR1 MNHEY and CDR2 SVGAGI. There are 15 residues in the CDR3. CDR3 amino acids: CASGRTSGGYNEQFF. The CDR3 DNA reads TGTGCCAGCGGCCGGACTAGCGGGGGGTACAATGAGCAGTTCTTC.

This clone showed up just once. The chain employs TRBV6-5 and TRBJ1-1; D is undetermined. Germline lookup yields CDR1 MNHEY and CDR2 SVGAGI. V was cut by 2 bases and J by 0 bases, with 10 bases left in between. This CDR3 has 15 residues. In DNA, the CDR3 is TGTGCCAGCAGTTACGGGGTACCAATGAACACTGAAGCTTTCTTT. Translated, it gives CASSYGVPMNTEAFF.

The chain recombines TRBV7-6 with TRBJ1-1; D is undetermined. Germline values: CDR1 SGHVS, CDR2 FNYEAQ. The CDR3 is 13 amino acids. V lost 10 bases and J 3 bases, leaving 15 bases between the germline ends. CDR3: CATARRADTEAFF. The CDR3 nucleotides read TGTGCCACAGCGAGGAGAGCGGACACTGAAGCTTTCTTT.

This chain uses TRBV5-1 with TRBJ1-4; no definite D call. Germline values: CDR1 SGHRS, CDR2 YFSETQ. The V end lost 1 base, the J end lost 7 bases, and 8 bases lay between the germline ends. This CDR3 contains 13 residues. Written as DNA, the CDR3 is TGCGCCAGCAGCTTGTGGACGGGTGAAAAACTGTTTTTT. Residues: CASSLWTGEKLFF. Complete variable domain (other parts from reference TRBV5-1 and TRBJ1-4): KAGVTQTPRYLIKTRGQQVTLSCSPISGHRSVSWYQQTPGQGLQFLFEYFSETQRNKGNFPGRFSGRQFSNSRSEMNVSTLELGDSALYLCASSLWTGEKLFFGSGTQLSVL.

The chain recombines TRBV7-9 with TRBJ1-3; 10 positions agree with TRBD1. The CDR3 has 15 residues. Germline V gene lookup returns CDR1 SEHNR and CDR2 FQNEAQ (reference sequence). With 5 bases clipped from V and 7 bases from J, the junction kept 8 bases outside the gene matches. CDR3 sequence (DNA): TGTGCCAGCAGCCCGGGACAGGGGCCGGGGAACACCATATATTTT. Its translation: CASSPGQGPGNTIYF.